A single sample gave rise to the 7 T cell receptor beta chains below, sequenced in a study of shared clonotypes between healthy human individuals. Sequenced by immunoSEQ multiplex PCR; TCRdb stores in-frame clones only, minus some. Counted here are roughly 760,000 clones, approximately 74% occurring once; the ten biggest clones make up approximately 1.6%. Sequencing input: memory CD4+ T cells sorted from blood. The subset was: CD45RA-negative fraction. The receptors come from a woman in her thirties in good health.

This rearrangement joins TRBV7-2 to TRBJ2-7, with 9 bases aligning to TRBD1. Germline V lookup: CDR1 SGHTA, CDR2 FQGNSA. V lost 4 bases and J lost 2; bases outside the gene matches: 9. The CDR3 consists of 16 residues. CDR3 loop: CASSSILTGGTYEQYF. The CDR3, as DNA: TGTGCCAGCAGCTCAATCCTGACAGGGGGTACCTACGAGCAGTACTTC.

This clone was detected ten times or more. CDR3 protein: CASSMGEGKTQYF. The CDR3 DNA reads as TGTGCCAGTAGTATGGGGGAGGGAAAGACCCAGTACTTC. The chain joins TRBV19 to TRBJ2-5, with TRBD2 matching 7 bases. This CDR3 has 13 amino acids. The germline V gene has CDR1 LNHDA and CDR2 SQIVND (reference sequence). V lost 3 bases, J lost 6 bases, and 4 bases stayed unmatched. Full variable domain (rest looked up from reference TRBV19 and TRBJ2-5): DGGITQSPKYLFRKEGQNVTLSCEQNLNHDAMYWYRQDPGQGLRLIYYSQIVNDFQKGDIAEGYSVSREKKESFPLTVTSAQKNPTAFYLCASSMGEGKTQYFGPGTRLLVL.

With regard to this clone: In the same sample, other DNA sequences code for this CDR3. The chain links TRBV19 to TRBJ2-5, with D perhaps assigned TRBD1 or TRBD2 (5 bases each). CDR3 size: 14 residues. The germline V and J ends were trimmed by 8 bases and 1 base, with 14 bases remaining between them. The germline gives CDR1 LNHDA, CDR2 SQIVND (reference sequence). CDR3 bases: TGTGCCAGTCACAGGAGAGGGGCCCAAGAGACCCAGTACTTC. Its protein product is CASHRRGAQETQYF.

The J gene is TRBJ2-3, the V gene TRBV11-3; 7 nucleotides match TRBD1. CDR1 and CDR2 from the germline V gene are SGHNT and YENEEA. The CDR3 is made up of 16 amino acids. The V segment lost 1 base and the J segment 2 bases; nucleotides outside the gene matches: 6. The CDR3 DNA reads TGTGCCAGCAGCTTAGCGGCAGGGGGATTCACAGATACGCAGTATTTT. Its translation: CASSLAAGGFTDTQYF. Complete variable domain (other parts from reference TRBV11-3 and TRBJ2-3): EAGVVQSPRYKIIEKKQPVAFWCNPISGHNTLYWYLQNLGQGPELLIRYENEEAVDDSQLPKDRFSAERLKGVDSTLKIQPAELGDSAVYLCASSLAAGGFTDTQYFGPGTRLTVL.

Remarks on this clone: Being one base from a much bigger clone, this may be a read error. The sample holds other DNA sequences that translate to the same CDR3. J is TRBJ1-1 and V is TRBV7-2; 7 positions agree with TRBD1. Germline lookup yields CDR1 SGHTA and CDR2 FQGNSA. Unmatched junction bases numbered 7, after V lost 5 bases and J lost 1 base. The CDR3 has 15 amino acids. In DNA, the CDR3 is TGTGCCAGCAGCCAGCCGGGACAGAGGAACACTGAAGCTTTCTTT. Translating it yields CASSQPGQRNTEAFF.

This rearrangement joins TRBV7-2 to TRBJ2-7; D uncertain. This CDR3 spans 12 amino acids. From germline, CDR1 is SGHTA and CDR2 FQGNSA. Trimming shortened V by 6 bases and J by 4 bases, and 10 bases separated the two germline ends. In DNA, the CDR3 is TGTGCCAGCAGTAATGTATGGTACGAGCAGTACTTC. This encodes CASSNVWYEQYF.

The genes are TRBV28 and TRBJ2-5, with 8 bases fitting TRBD2. The CDR3 spans 16 residues. Trimming cost V 7 bases and J 1 base; bases outside gene matches: 11. Germline CDR1 reads MDHEN; CDR2 reads SYDVKM. The CDR3 loop reads CASNNLAGELQETQYF. CDR3 nucleotide sequence: TGTGCCAGCAACAACCTAGCGGGTGAGCTCCAAGAGACCCAGTACTTC.